The 14 T cell receptor beta chains given below trace back to one sample, sequenced in a study of technical replicates of blood from several donors. TCRdb keeps only in-frame clones here, not all; method: immunoSEQ multiplex PCR. The repertoire consists of some 80,000 clones, with less than 95% occurring once and the leading ten covering less than 0.4%. The sequenced sample consisted of T cells isolated from PBMCs. These receptors were collected from a human donor in good health.

As concerns this clone: One end of the junction does not line up with germline, which may come from a read error. CDR3 nucleotide sequence: TGCGCCAGCAGCCAAGAACACAGCTTATTC. It encodes CASSQEHSLF. The rearrangement joins TRBV4-3 to TRBJ1-2; D is undetermined. The CDR3 length is 10 residues. The germline gives CDR1 LGHNA, CDR2 YSLEER.

The gene calls are TRBV4-3 and TRBJ2-6, with unresolved D. The germline gives CDR1 LGHNA, CDR2 YSLEER. V lost 8 bases and J lost 0, with 8 bases in between. The CDR3 covers 14 residues. This CDR3 reads CASSERSGANVLTF. As DNA, the CDR3 is TGCGCCAGCTCCGAGCGCTCTGGGGCCAACGTCCTGACTTTC.

The chain employs TRBV19 and TRBJ1-1, with D unresolved. V lost 0 bases and J lost 5, with 7 bases in between. CDR3 length: 13 residues. CDR1 and CDR2 from the germline V gene are LNHDA and SQIVND (reference sequence). The CDR3 bases are TGTGCCAGTAGTATAGATGAGGAGACTGAAGCTTTCTTT. This encodes CASSIDEETEAFF.

This chain connects TRBV19 to TRBJ1-2; D gene ambiguous. With 7 bases removed from V and 2 bases from J, the gap between germline ends came to 8 bases. This CDR3 region has 12 residues. Germline V gene lookup returns CDR1 LNHDA and CDR2 SQIVND (reference sequence). CDR3 nucleotide sequence: TGTGCCAGTATCAGCGGGAACTATGGCTACACCTTC. It specifies CASISGNYGYTF.

V and J are TRBV6-6 and TRBJ2-2; TRBD2 matches 7 bases. Per the germline V gene, CDR1 is MNHNY and CDR2 is SVGAGI (reference sequence). The CDR3 contains 15 residues. Losses at the gene ends were 6 bases for V and 7 bases for J; bases not matched to a gene: 11. The DNA of the CDR3 is TGTGCCAGCAGACAGAGGCGGGAGACTAGCGGGGAGCTGTTTTTT. Translated, it gives CASRQRRETSGELFF.

The chain employs TRBV7-2 and TRBJ2-3; the match to TRBD2 covers 10 bases. The junction had 8 bases not matched to a gene; V was cut back by 6 bases and J by 2 bases. CDR3 length: 16 residues. In germline, CDR1 is SGHTA, CDR2 FQGNSA. As DNA, the CDR3 is TGTGCCAGCAGTGATGGGACTAGCGAGCTCACAGATACGCAGTATTTT. This translates into CASSDGTSELTDTQYF.

J is TRBJ2-3 and V is TRBV5-1, with 7 bases lining up with TRBD2. V gave up 0 bases and J gave up 1 base; unmatched junction bases: 2. Germline-derived CDR1 and CDR2 are SGHRS and YFSETQ. The CDR3 has 15 residues. The CDR3 sequence: CASSLEAGGTDTQYF. In DNA, the CDR3 is TGCGCCAGCAGCTTGGAGGCGGGAGGCACAGATACGCAGTATTTT.

The chain uses TRBV29-1 and TRBJ2-1, with TRBD1 matching over 10 bases. The germline V gene has CDR1 SQVTM and CDR2 ANQGSEA. The J segment lost 8 bases and the V segment lost 4 bases, leaving 5 bases of the junction unmatched. The CDR3 length is 13 residues. The CDR3 DNA follows: TGCAGCGTTGGGGGACAGGGGAATTATGAGCAGTTCTTC. Translation gives CSVGGQGNYEQFF.

The table lists this clone with a count of one. The V call is TRBV28, the J call TRBJ1-2, with 8 bases identical to TRBD1. Germline-derived CDR1 and CDR2 are MDHEN and SYDVKM. This CDR3 is built from 12 residues. V was pared by 10 bases and J by 3 bases, with 4 bases of the junction left unmatched. This CDR3 reads CAIAQGDYGYTF. The DNA for the CDR3 is TGTGCCATCGCACAGGGGGACTATGGCTACACCTTC.

V is TRBV29-1 and J is TRBJ2-1; 7 bases agree with TRBD2. The CDR3 extends over 13 amino acids. CDR1 is SQVTM, CDR2 ANQGSEA, per germline. V dropped 4 bases and J dropped 4; count of bases not matched to a gene: 4. The CDR3 loop reads CSVGLAVYNEQFF. As DNA, the CDR3 is TGCAGCGTTGGGCTAGCGGTATACAATGAGCAGTTCTTC.

The chain has TRBV7-3 and TRBJ2-3, with D unclear. Between the trimmed V and J ends, which lost 2 bases and 0 bases, there was a span of 9 bases. The CDR3 contains 15 residues. The V gene's germline CDR1 is SGHTA and CDR2 FQGTGA. The CDR3 DNA is TGTGCCAGCAGCTTAGATAGATACAGCACAGATACGCAGTATTTT. Its protein is CASSLDRYSTDTQYF. The full variable domain, its missing parts supplied by reference TRBV7-3 and TRBJ2-3, is GAGVSQTPSNKVTEKGKYVELRCDPISGHTALYWYRQSLGQGPEFLIYFQGTGAADDSGLPNDRFFAVRPEGSVSTLKIQRTERGDSAVYLCASSLDRYSTDTQYFGPGTRLTVL.

The chain joins TRBV10-1 to TRBJ2-3, with D maybe TRBD2 (5 bases). The CDR3 loop spans 14 amino acids. The germline CDR1 and CDR2 sequences are WNHNN and SYGVQD (reference sequence). V lost 3 bases and J 1 base, leaving 8 bases between the germline ends. The CDR3 DNA reads as TGCGCCAGCAGTGATTTTAGCGGCACAGATACGCAGTATTTT. Its translation: CASSDFSGTDTQYF.

This clone was found a few times. The rearrangement joins TRBV12-5 to TRBJ1-1; D is uncertain. CDR1 LGHNT and CDR2 FRNRAP come from the germline V gene. The CDR3 loop spans 13 amino acids. V was pared by 0 bases and J by 8 bases, with 10 bases between. Written as DNA, the CDR3 is TGTGCTAGTGGTTTGGTAGCGGTTGACGAAGCTTTCTTT. Its translation is CASGLVAVDEAFF.

The J gene is TRBJ1-2, the V gene TRBV6-5; TRBD1 aligns across 8 bases. Germline CDR1 MNHEY, CDR2 SVGAGI. J lost 6 bases, V lost 0 bases, and 6 bases had no gene match. The CDR3 loop spans 15 amino acids. Here the CDR3 reads CASSYSVTGADGYTF. For the CDR3, the DNA is TGTGCCAGCAGTTACTCCGTGACAGGGGCGGATGGCTACACCTTC.